This T cell receptor (beta chain) came from a study of T cell repertoires in breast cancer. The wider study: Most of the approximately 21 tumors had ER+/PR+ status.

With 4 bases removed from V and 2 bases from J, the gap between germline ends came to 13 bases. Per the germline V gene, CDR1 is DFQATT and CDR2 is SNEGSKA (reference sequence). CDR3 length: 14 residues. This clonotype was seen more than once but under ten times. The expanded emulsion RT-PCR method captured paired alpha and beta chains from CD8+ T cells. Blocking oligonucleotides added to a second nested PCR suppressed unpaired genes. TCRdb reprocessed the emulsion pairing reads via MiXCR and lists one record per CDR3 protein. The sample carries roughly 39,000 distinct CDR3 sequences, around 45% recorded once.

The receptor's source is a pool of human donors with breast cancer or a healthy control (not recorded which). The sample comprised CD8+ T cells. The chain uses TRBV20-1 and TRBJ2-3, with D possibly matching TRBD2 (5 bases). CDR3 sequence reads: CSAKLAKATDTQYF. The CDR3 region has the DNA TGCAGTGCTAAGCTAGCCAAAGCCACAGATACGCAGTATTTT.